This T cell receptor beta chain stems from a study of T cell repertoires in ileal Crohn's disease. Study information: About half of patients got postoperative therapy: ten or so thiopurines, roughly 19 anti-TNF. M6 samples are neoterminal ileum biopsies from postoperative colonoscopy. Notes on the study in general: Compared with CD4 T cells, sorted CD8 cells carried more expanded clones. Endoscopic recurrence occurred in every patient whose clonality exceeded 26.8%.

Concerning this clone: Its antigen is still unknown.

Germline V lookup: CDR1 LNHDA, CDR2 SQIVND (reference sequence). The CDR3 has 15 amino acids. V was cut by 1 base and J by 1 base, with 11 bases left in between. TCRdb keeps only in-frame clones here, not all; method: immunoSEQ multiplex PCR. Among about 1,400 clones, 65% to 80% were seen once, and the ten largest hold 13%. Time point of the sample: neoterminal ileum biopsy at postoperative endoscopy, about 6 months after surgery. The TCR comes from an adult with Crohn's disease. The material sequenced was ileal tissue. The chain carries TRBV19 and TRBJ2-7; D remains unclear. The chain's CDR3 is CASSIGAPDSYEQYF. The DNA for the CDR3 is TGTGCCAGTAGTATAGGGGCTCCGGATTCCTACGAGCAGTACTTC.